The clone carrying this T cell receptor (beta chain) was observed a handful of times. Its target is not known. These data belong to a study of T cells after yellow fever vaccination. On the study more broadly: Fractions of limited cellularity were prepared by means of SMART-Seq v4 Ultra Low Input. Overall study findings and caveats: Most clones from primary vaccination resurfaced after the booster (approximately 97% CD4, over 75% CD8).

In germline, CDR1 is SEHNR, CDR2 FQNEAQ (reference sequence). The CDR3 runs to 16 residues. V lost 5 bases, J lost 1 base, and 18 bases lay in between. 5'RACE template switching generated TCR cDNA, adding a universal primer site and UMIs. MiXCR, run by TCRdb on the 5' RACE reads, gives a single entry per CDR3 protein. This sample has under 400,000 distinct CDR3 sequences, with around an eighth found just once. This sequence was found in a man younger than 35 who received the YFV17D yellow fever vaccine. Sample: CD4+ T cells sorted from PBMCs, taken 15 days after the yellow fever booster vaccination. This sequence joins TRBV7-9 and TRBJ2-7, with D tentatively TRBD2 (6 bases). CDR3 protein: CASSLSGGSESYEQYV. Written as DNA, the CDR3 is TGTGCCAGCAGCCTAAGCGGAGGGTCGGAATCCTACGAGCAGTACGTC.